The 17 T cell receptor beta chains in this list originate from one sample, sequenced in a study of blood T cells in healthy people across ages. Primed by a sample-barcoded 5' primer and a J-beta primer mix, a second PCR proceeded for 7 to 11 cycles. Each CDR3 protein is one row after TCRdb ran MiXCR on the 5' RACE reads. The sample carries 1.5 million to 2 million distinct CDR3 sequences, 28% recorded once. Input material: blood. The receptors stem from a woman aged 25-40 years in good health.

The sample holds many counts of this clonotype. The rearrangement uses TRBV29-1 and TRBJ2-3; D gene ambiguous. V was shortened by 4 bases and J by 2 bases, with 10 bases between the two germline ends. Germline CDR1 and CDR2: SQVTM and ANQGSEA. The CDR3 has 13 residues. CDR3 sequence: CSVVLGFTDTQYF. The DNA for the CDR3 is TGCAGCGTTGTGTTGGGATTCACAGATACGCAGTATTTT.

The chain recombines TRBV30 with TRBJ1-1; 8 bases fit TRBD1. Germline values: CDR1 GTSNPN, CDR2 SVGIG (reference sequence). Losses at the gene ends were 6 bases for V and 4 bases for J; bases not matched to a gene: 7. This CDR3 has 13 amino acids. The CDR3 sequence: CACSTGGSTEAFF. The CDR3 DNA follows: TGTGCCTGTAGTACAGGGGGGAGCACTGAAGCTTTCTTT.

This clonotype was detected once. One end of the junction varies from germline; a read error may be responsible. The chain has TRBV18 and TRBJ1-4; 7 nucleotides match TRBD1. The germline gives CDR1 KGHSH, CDR2 LQKENI. The CDR3 runs 15 residues. CDR3 sequence: CASSRSRDSNEKLFF. The CDR3 nucleotides read TGCGCCAGCTCACGGTCCCGGGACAGTAATGAAAAACTGTTTTTT.

This clonotype came up many times. Written as DNA, the CDR3 is TGTGCCACCAGCAGGCCGGGTCTAAGGGACGAGCAGTACTTC. Translated, it gives CATSRPGLRDEQYF. V gene TRBV15 combines with J gene TRBJ2-7; no definite D call. The CDR3 has 14 amino acids. Trimming removed 3 bases at V and 5 bases at J, with 14 bases between. Germline CDR1 is LNHNV and CDR2 is YYDKDF (reference sequence). Variable domain in full (rest from reference TRBV15 and TRBJ2-7): DAMVIQNPRYQVTQFGKPVTLSCSQTLNHNVMYWYQQKSSQAPKLLFHYYDKDFNNEADTPDNFQSRRPNTSFCFLDIRSPGLGDTAMYLCATSRPGLRDEQYFGPGTRLTVT.

The DNA for the CDR3 is TGTGCCAGCAGTTACAGGGGGGCATCAAGTTACAATGAGCAGTACTTC. This gives the protein CASSYRGASSYNEQYF. The chain couples TRBV6-2 or TRBV6-3 to TRBJ2-1; the D call may be TRBD1 or TRBD2 (6 bases each). Gene TRBJ2-7 matches the end of the DNA better, so the J call may be wrong. Looked up from germline, CDR1 is MNHEY and CDR2 is SVGEGT. The length of the CDR3 is 16 residues.

CDR3 sequence: CSAAPGGGYNEQFF. The DNA for the CDR3 is TGCAGTGCTGCCCCGGGGGGCGGTTACAATGAGCAGTTCTTC. The chain uses TRBV20-1 and TRBJ2-1; D perhaps matches TRBD2 (7 bases). The CDR3 sequence is 14 residues long. Trimming pared 5 bases from V and 4 bases from J, leaving 15 bases between. Germline loops: CDR1 DFQATT, CDR2 SNEGSKA (reference sequence).

In this sample, this clonotype turned up a few times. The chain couples TRBV5-1 to TRBJ2-4; TRBD1 matches at 7 bases. V lost 0 bases to trimming and J lost 6 bases; unmatched junction nucleotides: 6. The CDR3 loop spans 15 amino acids. Germline loops: CDR1 SGHRS, CDR2 YFSETQ. CDR3 residues: CASSLADRDRNIQYF. The CDR3 bases are TGCGCCAGCAGCTTGGCGGACCGGGACAGAAACATTCAGTACTTC.

The gene calls are TRBV2 and TRBJ2-1, with 8 positions matching TRBD1. Per the germline V gene, CDR1 is SNHLY and CDR2 is FYNNEI. With 2 bases clipped from V and 12 bases from J, the junction kept 6 bases outside the gene matches. The CDR3 runs 13 residues. DNA for the CDR3: TGTGCCAGCAGTGAACAGGGGGCGCAGGGGCAGTTCTTC. It specifies CASSEQGAQGQFF.

Comment on this clonotype: One end of the junction is discordant with germline, which a read error may explain. The CDR3 region is CASSVEGPSNEQFF. The CDR3 bases are TGTGCCAGCAGCGTAGAAGGACCGAGTAATGAACAGTTCTTC. V is TRBV9 and J is TRBJ2-1; no clear D gene. The CDR3 loop spans 14 amino acids. The germline gives CDR1 SGDLS, CDR2 YYNGEE.

This clonotype occurred once. The chain employs TRBV5-1 and TRBJ1-1, with no clear D. There are 14 residues in the CDR3. Germline loops: CDR1 SGHRS, CDR2 YFSETQ. V lost 2 bases and J lost 7, with 15 bases in between. DNA for the CDR3: TGCGCCAGCAGCTTACGTCTCGAGCGTGGTGAAGCTTTCTTT. Translation gives CASSLRLERGEAFF.

This clonotype was seen more than once but under ten times. The chain links TRBV20-1 to TRBJ2-1; 9 bases agree with TRBD2. J lost 8 bases, V lost 6 bases, and 14 bases had no gene match. Germline V CDR1 and CDR2: DFQATT, SNEGSKA (reference sequence). The CDR3 sequence is 15 residues long. The CDR3 reads CSAGTAGGASDEQFF. The CDR3 DNA is TGCAGTGCGGGGACAGCGGGAGGCGCCTCCGATGAGCAGTTCTTC.

The sample holds a few counts of this clonotype. The J gene is TRBJ2-1, the V gene TRBV25-1, with 8 bases aligning to TRBD1. The V gene's germline CDR1 is MGHDK and CDR2 SYGVNS. CDR3 length: 15 residues. The V gene end was trimmed by 2 bases and the J gene end by 7 bases; junction bases not matched to a gene: 7. DNA for the CDR3: TGTGCCAGCAGTGAAGTGGACAGGGAAAAAAATGAGCAGTTCTTC. The encoded protein is CASSEVDREKNEQFF. Complete variable domain (other parts from reference TRBV25-1 and TRBJ2-1): EADIYQTPRYLVIGTGKKITLECSQTMGHDKMYWYQQDPGMELHLIHYSYGVNSTEKGDLSSESTVSRIRTEHFPLTLESARPSHTSQYLCASSEVDREKNEQFFGPGTRLTVL.

This clonotype appeared many times. CDR3 DNA: TGTGCCAGCAGCTTACGTGGTAGCGGGGGGACTTACAATGAGCAGTTCTTC. This encodes CASSLRGSGGTYNEQFF. J is TRBJ2-1 and V is TRBV7-3; 10 bases align to TRBD2. CDR1 is SGHTA and CDR2 is FQGTGA in the germline V gene. V was pared by 2 bases and J by 4 bases, with 8 bases of the junction left unmatched. The CDR3 is made up of 17 amino acids.

The chain employs TRBV7-2 and TRBJ1-1; D is perhaps TRBD1 (6 bases). V was trimmed by 4 bases and J by 13 bases, leaving 22 bases between them. The CDR3 has 14 residues. Germline lookup yields CDR1 SGHTA and CDR2 FQGNSA. This chain's CDR3 is CASSSPAGALPHFF. The CDR3 bases are TGTGCCAGCAGCTCGCCAGCGGGGGCCCTCCCGCATTTCTTT.

Ten or more counts support this clonotype. V usage is TRBV28 and J usage is TRBJ2-4; 7 nucleotides agree with TRBD2. CDR1 is MDHEN and CDR2 is SYDVKM in the germline V gene. J was trimmed by 7 bases and V by 6 bases; bases with no gene match: 3. The CDR3 sequence is 12 residues long. In DNA form, the CDR3 reads TGTGCCAGCAGCTTCGGGGGGAACATTCAGTACTTC. Encoded protein: CASSFGGNIQYF.

This clonotype was seen more than once but under ten times. The chain employs TRBV7-9 and TRBJ2-1, with 10 bases matching TRBD1. This CDR3 is built from 16 residues. CDR1 is SEHNR, CDR2 FQNEAQ, per germline (reference sequence). Unmatched junction bases numbered 15, after V lost 4 bases and J lost 12 bases. The CDR3 loop reads CASSSDPGQGRHGQFF. The CDR3, as DNA: TGTGCCAGCAGCTCCGACCCGGGACAGGGGCGTCATGGGCAGTTCTTC.

This clonotype was picked up many times. This chain links TRBV7-9 with TRBJ2-7, with 10 bases fitting TRBD1. Germline V CDR1 and CDR2: SEHNR, FQNEAQ (reference sequence). The CDR3 consists of 14 residues. J lost 5 bases, V lost 4 bases, and 5 bases had no gene match. The CDR3 loop reads CASSYGTGEDEQYF. CDR3 in DNA: TGTGCCAGCAGCTACGGGACAGGGGAGGACGAGCAGTACTTC. The whole variable domain, filled in from reference TRBV7-9 and TRBJ2-7, reads DTGVSQNPRHKITKRGQNVTFRCDPISEHNRLYWYRQTLGQGPEFLTYFQNEAQLEKSRLLSDRFSAERPKGSFSTLEIQRTEQGDSAMYLCASSYGTGEDEQYFGPGTRLTVT.